This TCR beta chain comes out of a study of beta chain features in type 1 diabetes. General study results and limits: Among all four CD4+ subsets, Type 1 diabetes patients had TCRB CDR3s that were moderately but significantly shorter.

Expressed TCRB transcripts got sequenced, as all isolated RNA was reverse transcribed. Using immunoSEQ multiplex PCR, the repertoire was profiled, and TCRdb retains in-frame clones only, with some absent. The table includes tens of thousands of clones, under 75% detected once. CDR1 and CDR2 (germline): MNHEY, SMNVEV (reference sequence). This CDR3 comprises 20 residues. V gave up 4 bases and J gave up 1 base; unmatched junction bases: 17. As concerns this clone: The antigen is not known.

The rearrangement links TRBV27 to TRBJ1-5, with 9 bases aligning to TRBD1. The clonotype comes from a young man with type 1 diabetes. Sequenced: stem cell memory CD4+ T cells from blood. The CDR3 spells CASSSIRSGQGKRSNQPQHF. The DNA of the CDR3 is TGTGCCAGCAGTTCCATCAGAAGCGGACAGGGGAAACGAAGCAATCAGCCCCAGCATTTT.